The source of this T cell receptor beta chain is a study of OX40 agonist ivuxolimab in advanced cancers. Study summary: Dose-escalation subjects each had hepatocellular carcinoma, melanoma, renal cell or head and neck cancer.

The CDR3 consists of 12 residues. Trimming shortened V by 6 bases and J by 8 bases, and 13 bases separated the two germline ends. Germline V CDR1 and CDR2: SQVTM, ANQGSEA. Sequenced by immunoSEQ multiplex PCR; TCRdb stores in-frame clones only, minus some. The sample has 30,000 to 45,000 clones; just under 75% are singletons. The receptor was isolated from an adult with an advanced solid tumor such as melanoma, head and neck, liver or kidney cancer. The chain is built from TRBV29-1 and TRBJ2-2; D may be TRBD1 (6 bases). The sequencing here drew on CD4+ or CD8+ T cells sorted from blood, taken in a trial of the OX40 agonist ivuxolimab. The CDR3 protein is CSVGQTKGELFF. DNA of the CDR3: TGCAGCGTGGGACAAACCAAGGGGGAGCTGTTTTTT.